The 30 T cell receptor beta chains below come from one sample, sequenced in a study of T-cell reconstitution after alpha-beta-depleted transplantation in children. The TCRbeta library incorporated unique molecular identifiers. In TCRdb, the PCR reads were re-called with MiXCR into one record per CDR3 protein. The top ten hold 3% to 4.5% of the sample, which has almost 400,000 distinct CDR3 sequences, roughly 22% seen once. The sample consisted of PBMCs from the stem cell graft donor, taken from the stem cell graft. The receptors here all came from a human donor who donated a stem cell graft to a child with acute myeloid leukemia.

In this sample, this clonotype turned up a few times. The J gene is TRBJ2-5, the V gene TRBV12-3 or TRBV12-4; a possible D gene is TRBD2 (6 bases). The V end lost 3 bases, the J end lost 2 bases, and 13 bases lay between the germline ends. This CDR3 comprises 15 residues. The CDR3 DNA reads as TGTGCCAGCAGTTTCTGGGGGAGGAAACAAGAGACCCAGTACTTC. This translates into CASSFWGRKQETQYF.

This clonotype was seen repeatedly, ten times or more. This chain's CDR3 is CSTLDQDTEAFF. CDR3 bases: TGCAGCACCCTTGACCAAGACACTGAAGCTTTCTTT. The gene calls are TRBV29-1 and TRBJ1-1; D unresolved. In germline, CDR1 is SQVTM, CDR2 ANQGSEA. Trimming removed 8 bases from V and 3 bases from J, with 13 bases in between. This CDR3 is built from 12 residues. Drawing the rest from reference TRBV29-1 and TRBJ1-1, the complete variable domain is SAVISQKPSRDICQRGTSLTIQCQVDSQVTMMFWYRQQPGQSLTLIATANQGSEATYESGFVIDKFPISRPNLTFSTLTVSNMSPEDSSIYLCSTLDQDTEAFFGQGTRLTVV.

Ten or more counts support this clonotype. The V and J genes are TRBV20-1 and TRBJ2-5; 8 positions agree with TRBD2. This CDR3 spans 12 amino acids. The V and J ends lost 2 bases and 4 bases, in that order; junction bases with no gene match: 0. Germline V gene data show CDR1 as DFQATT and CDR2 as SNEGSKA (reference sequence). CDR3 residues: CSARLAGETQYF. CDR3 sequence (DNA): TGCAGTGCTAGACTAGCGGGAGAGACCCAGTACTTC.

This clonotype was detected only a few times. The rearrangement links TRBV28 to TRBJ2-1, with 11 nucleotides matching TRBD2. Germline V gene lookup returns CDR1 MDHEN and CDR2 SYDVKM. The trim removed 5 bases at V and 3 bases at J, leaving 6 bases unmatched. The CDR3 covers 16 residues. This CDR3 reads CASSNIGTSGYNEQFF. In nucleotides, the CDR3 is TGTGCCAGCAGTAACATTGGGACTAGCGGCTACAATGAGCAGTTCTTC.

The rearrangement joins TRBV11-2 to TRBJ1-1, with unresolved D. From germline, CDR1 is SGHAT and CDR2 FQNNGV. V gave up 7 bases and J gave up 2 bases, with 11 bases separating them. The CDR3 loop spans 13 amino acids. DNA for the CDR3: TGTGCCAGCACCAACCGTATTAACACTGAAGCTTTCTTT. This encodes CASTNRINTEAFF. The variable domain in full, with the rest retrieved from reference TRBV11-2 and TRBJ1-1, is EAGVAQSPRYKIIEKRQSVAFWCNPISGHATLYWYQQILGQGPKLLIQFQNNGVVDDSQLPKDRFSAERLKGVDSTLKIQPAKLEDSAVYLCASTNRINTEAFFGQGTRLTVV.

The CDR3: CASSLFGTYAYEQYF. Written as DNA, the CDR3 is TGTGCCAGCAGTTTATTTGGGACGTATGCCTACGAGCAGTACTTC. This chain joins TRBV27 and TRBJ2-7; D tentatively reads TRBD1 or TRBD2 (5 bases each). CDR3 length: 15 amino acids. Germline V gene lookup returns CDR1 MNHEY and CDR2 SMNVEV (reference sequence). Trimming took off 1 base at V and 2 bases at J, with 12 bases between the two ends.

This clonotype was found a few times. V usage is TRBV20-1 and J usage is TRBJ2-7; 10 bases match TRBD1. The junction had 9 bases not matched to a gene; V was cut back by 2 bases and J by 5 bases. The V gene's germline CDR1 is DFQATT and CDR2 SNEGSKA (reference sequence). The CDR3 extends over 15 amino acids. CDR3 bases: TGCAGTGCTAGAAGACAGGGGGCGCGAGGTGACGAGCAGTACTTC. Its protein is CSARRQGARGDEQYF.

This chain joins TRBV12-3 or TRBV12-4 and TRBJ2-1; 8 bases fit TRBD2. The CDR3 runs to 13 residues. After removal of 8 bases from V and 3 bases from J, the junction contained 3 bases not matched to a gene. The CDR3 reads CASSSGYYNEQFF. CDR3 in DNA: TGTGCCAGCTCTAGCGGGTACTACAATGAGCAGTTCTTC.

For this clonotype: At one end the junction does not follow the germline gene, possibly because of a read error. The rearrangement joins TRBV20-1 to TRBJ2-7; D not certain. The CDR3 is 16 amino acids. The V gene's germline CDR1 is DFQATT and CDR2 SNEGSKA (reference sequence). The CDR3 DNA follows: TGCTGTGCTATGGACCCGGGCCACCTCCTCATCTACGAGCAGTACTTC. Translation gives CCAMDPGHLLIYEQYF.

This clonotype was seen repeatedly, ten times or more. The V call is TRBV4-1, the J call TRBJ2-1, with 9 bases fitting TRBD2. J gave up 4 bases and V 1 base, and 8 bases lay outside the gene matches. The CDR3 has 17 residues. Germline V lookup: CDR1 MGHRA, CDR2 YSYEKL. The CDR3 here is CASSQAPEREVYNEQFF. The DNA of the CDR3 is TGCGCCAGCAGCCAAGCCCCAGAGCGGGAGGTATACAATGAGCAGTTCTTC.

The chain employs TRBV3-1 and TRBJ2-5, with D unclear. The germline CDR1 and CDR2 sequences are LGHDT and YNNKEL (reference sequence). With 4 bases removed from V and 7 bases from J, the gap between germline ends came to 13 bases. This CDR3 spans 13 amino acids. The CDR3 region is CASSPLRAGTQYF. In DNA form, the CDR3 reads TGTGCCAGCAGCCCACTCAGAGCCGGGACCCAGTACTTC.

The chain recombines TRBV4-1 with TRBJ2-1; the match to TRBD2 covers 11 bases. The germline V gene has CDR1 MGHRA and CDR2 YSYEKL. V gave up 0 bases and J gave up 4 bases; unmatched junction bases: 8. The CDR3 is made up of 18 amino acids. The CDR3 here is CASSQEGPSGRWYNEQFF. CDR3 bases: TGCGCCAGCAGCCAAGAAGGCCCTAGCGGGAGGTGGTACAATGAGCAGTTCTTC.

This chain links TRBV20-1 with TRBJ2-7; 10 nucleotides line up with TRBD2. CDR3 length: 17 residues. The germline gives CDR1 DFQATT, CDR2 SNEGSKA (reference sequence). V dropped 1 base and J dropped 3; count of bases not matched to a gene: 12. CDR3 sequence (DNA): TGCAGTGCTAGAGTGGGGCTCGGTAGCGGGAGGAGCTACGAGCAGTACTTC. As protein: CSARVGLGSGRSYEQYF.

This clonotype has just one count. The gene calls are TRBV7-2 and TRBJ2-6, with 9 bases that match TRBD1. In germline, CDR1 is SGHTA, CDR2 FQGNSA. The CDR3 extends over 18 amino acids. J gave up 0 bases and V 0 bases, and 3 bases lay outside the gene matches. In nucleotides, the CDR3 is TGTGCCAGCAGCTTAGCGGGACAGGGTTACTCTGGGGCCAACGTCCTGACTTTC. Its protein product is CASSLAGQGYSGANVLTF.

The CDR3 sequence is CASSPWTGGDTQYF. The CDR3 nucleotides are TGTGCCAGCAGTCCCTGGACCGGGGGAGATACGCAGTATTTT. The chain joins TRBV28 to TRBJ2-3; tentative D call: TRBD2 (6 bases). CDR1 MDHEN and CDR2 SYDVKM come from the germline V gene. The length of the CDR3 is 14 residues. V lost 5 bases and J lost 5, with 14 bases in between.

In this sample, this clonotype turned up a few times. V gene TRBV5-5 combines with J gene TRBJ2-1; D uncertain. Germline V gives CDR1 SGHKS, CDR2 YYEKEE (reference sequence). Trimming stripped 1 base from V and 6 bases from J, with 11 bases between. The CDR3 has 14 amino acids. CDR3 sequence (DNA): TGTGCCAGCAGCTTGTATATTGACGGCAATGAGCAGTTCTTC. Protein product: CASSLYIDGNEQFF.

The chain combines TRBV10-3 with TRBJ2-2, with a tentative D call TRBD2 (6 bases). V shed 6 bases and J shed 3 bases, with 20 bases lying between them. CDR3 length: 17 residues. Germline V gene sequence: CDR1 ENHRY, CDR2 SYGVKD. CDR3 region: CAIRGGQRADDTGELFF. CDR3 coding DNA: TGTGCCATCAGGGGGGGTCAAAGGGCGGACGACACCGGGGAGCTGTTTTTT.

This clonotype was observed a few times. V usage is TRBV7-8 and J usage is TRBJ2-7, with 7 bases that match TRBD1. Germline values: CDR1 SGHVS, CDR2 FQNEAQ. After removal of 6 bases from V and 3 bases from J, the junction contained 11 bases not matched to a gene. There are 15 residues in the CDR3. Here the CDR3 DNA reads TGTGCCAGCAGAGGAGAAGGGGGCGGCCTCTACGAGCAGTACTTC. It is translated as CASRGEGGGLYEQYF.

This clonotype was recorded many times. The chain joins TRBV29-1 to TRBJ2-2; perhaps TRBD2 as D (6 bases). The length of the CDR3 is 14 residues. Germline-derived CDR1 and CDR2 are SQVTM and ANQGSEA. The V end was cut by 6 bases, the J end by 2 bases, with 13 bases between. Here the CDR3 reads CSVAGGTNTGELFF. CDR3 in DNA: TGCAGCGTCGCCGGGGGAACCAACACCGGGGAGCTGTTTTTT.

This clonotype occurred a few times. The chain carries TRBV27 and TRBJ2-1; 9 bases are a match to TRBD2. CDR1 is MNHEY and CDR2 is SMNVEV in the germline V gene (reference sequence). This CDR3 region has 16 residues. The trim removed 1 base at V and 8 bases at J, leaving 9 bases unmatched. The CDR3 sequence: CASSLFGGRALDEQFF. CDR3 sequence (DNA): TGTGCCAGCAGTTTATTCGGCGGGAGGGCCTTGGATGAGCAGTTCTTC.

The chain links TRBV9 to TRBJ2-7; 9 bases fit TRBD1. This CDR3 comprises 14 residues. Germline V gives CDR1 SGDLS, CDR2 YYNGEE. The V and J ends lost 3 bases and 2 bases, in that order; junction bases with no gene match: 3. CDR3 nucleotide sequence: TGTGCCAGCAGCGGCCGGGACAGGGCCTACGAGCAGTACTTC. Its translation: CASSGRDRAYEQYF.

This clonotype was found a few times. This chain connects TRBV20-1 to TRBJ1-1; a weak D match, TRBD1 (5 bases). Germline V gene data show CDR1 as DFQATT and CDR2 as SNEGSKA (reference sequence). CDR3 length equals 15 residues. Trimming stripped 3 bases from V and 5 bases from J, with 19 bases between. CDR3: CSASSPRGAQTEAFF. CDR3 nucleotide sequence: TGCAGTGCTAGTTCCCCTAGAGGGGCTCAGACTGAAGCTTTCTTT.

This rearrangement joins TRBV2 to TRBJ1-1; no clear D gene. In germline, CDR1 is SNHLY, CDR2 FYNNEI. This CDR3 has 14 residues. Between the trimmed V and J ends, which lost 2 bases and 3 bases, there was a span of 10 bases. For the CDR3, the DNA is TGTGCCAGCAGTGAATCCGGGTTGTACACTGAAGCTTTCTTT. Its translation is CASSESGLYTEAFF.

This chain uses TRBV5-1 with TRBJ1-2; D is unresolved. The CDR3 is 14 amino acids. Germline values: CDR1 SGHRS, CDR2 YFSETQ. V was cut by 4 bases and J by 3 bases, with 13 bases left in between. Here the CDR3 reads CASSRVGTDYGYTF. The CDR3 nucleotides read TGCGCCAGCAGCAGGGTCGGAACTGACTATGGCTACACCTTC.

This chain uses TRBV20-1 with TRBJ2-2; D unresolved. V dropped 0 bases and J dropped 8 bases, with 16 bases sitting between them. This CDR3 has 15 amino acids. CDR1 is DFQATT, CDR2 SNEGSKA, per germline (reference sequence). The CDR3 DNA reads TGCAGTGCTAGAGATCTGTCTGCCTACCTTGGGGAGCTGTTTTTT. Residues: CSARDLSAYLGELFF.

This clonotype was detected many times. The chain has TRBV10-3 and TRBJ2-2; 9 bases are shared with TRBD1. Per the germline V gene, CDR1 is ENHRY and CDR2 is SYGVKD. This CDR3 has 14 amino acids. The V and J ends lost 9 bases and 7 bases, in that order; junction bases with no gene match: 9. The CDR3 DNA is TGTGCCATAGAGCCGGGACAGGGTCTCGGGGAGCTGTTTTTT. Amino acid sequence: CAIEPGQGLGELFF.

This clonotype showed up just a few times. The rearrangement joins TRBV12-3 or TRBV12-4 to TRBJ1-4, with 7 bases fitting TRBD1. The CDR3 is 14 amino acids. Losses at the gene ends were 5 bases for V and 8 bases for J; bases not matched to a gene: 8. Here the CDR3 DNA reads TGTGCCAGCAGTCAACAGGGGATCGGCGAAAAACTGTTTTTT. Translated, it gives CASSQQGIGEKLFF.

The chain carries TRBV12-3 or TRBV12-4 and TRBJ1-2; D is possibly TRBD1 (6 bases). The CDR3 has 15 residues. Trimming removed 10 bases from V and 1 base from J, with 19 bases in between. In nucleotides, the CDR3 is TGTGCCACCCCGGGGGGGCAGGATAATAACTATGGCTACACCTTC. This codes for CATPGGQDNNYGYTF.

This clonotype was counted ten times or more. The chain carries TRBV6-1 and TRBJ2-1, with 10 positions matching TRBD1. CDR1 MNHNS and CDR2 SASEGT come from the germline V gene. The CDR3 loop spans 14 amino acids. V lost 9 bases, J lost 3 bases, and 5 bases stayed unmatched. CDR3 nucleotides: TGTGCCAGTACCGGGACAGGGGACTACAATGAGCAGTTCTTC. Its translation is CASTGTGDYNEQFF.

The sample holds a few counts of this clonotype. V gene TRBV20-1 combines with J gene TRBJ1-1; TRBD1 aligns across 8 bases. Trimming at V came to 7 bases and at J to 6 bases, leaving 13 bases not matched to a gene. CDR1 and CDR2 from the germline V gene are DFQATT and SNEGSKA (reference sequence). This CDR3 contains 14 residues. CDR3 amino acids: CSGTPDRGYAEAFF. For the CDR3, the DNA is TGCAGTGGAACCCCAGACAGGGGATATGCTGAAGCTTTCTTT.